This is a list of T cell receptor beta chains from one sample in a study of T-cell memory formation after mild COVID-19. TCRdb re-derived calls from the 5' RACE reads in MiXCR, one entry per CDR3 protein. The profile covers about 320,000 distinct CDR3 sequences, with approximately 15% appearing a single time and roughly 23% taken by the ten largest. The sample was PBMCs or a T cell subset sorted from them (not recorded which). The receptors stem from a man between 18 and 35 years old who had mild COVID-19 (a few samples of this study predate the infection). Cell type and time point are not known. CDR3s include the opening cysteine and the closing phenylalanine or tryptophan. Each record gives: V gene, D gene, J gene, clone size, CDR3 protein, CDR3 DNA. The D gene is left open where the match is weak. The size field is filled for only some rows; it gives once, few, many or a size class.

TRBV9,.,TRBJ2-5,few,CASSERSVGGLETQYF,TGTGCCAGCAGCGAACGTAGTGTGGGGGGCCTAGAGACCCAGTACTTC
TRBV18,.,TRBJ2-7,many,CASSISDRYEQYF,TGTGCCAGCTCCATCTCGGACCGCTACGAGCAGTACTTC
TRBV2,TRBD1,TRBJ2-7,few,CASTGTGAYEQYF,TGTGCCAGCACTGGGACAGGGGCCTACGAGCAGTACTTC
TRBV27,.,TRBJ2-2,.,CASIHGYTGELFF,TGTGCCAGCATCCACGGGTACACCGGGGAGCTGTTTTTT
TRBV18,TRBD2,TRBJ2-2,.,CASSPKLTSGGTGELFF,TGTGCCAGCTCACCAAAACTTACTAGCGGGGGCACCGGGGAGCTGTTTTTT
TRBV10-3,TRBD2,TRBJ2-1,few,CALAGDRSRYGEQFF,TGTGCCCTCGCGGGGGACCGGAGTCGTTATGGTGAGCAGTTCTTC
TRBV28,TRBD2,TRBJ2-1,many,CASSPYSGGHQFF,TGTGCCAGCAGCCCCTATAGCGGGGGCCACCAGTTCTTC
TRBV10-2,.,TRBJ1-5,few,CASSLGQINQPQHF,TGCGCCAGCAGCCTCGGCCAGATCAATCAGCCCCAGCATTTT
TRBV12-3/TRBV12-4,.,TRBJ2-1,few,CASSLSSDEQFF,TGTGCCAGCAGTTTATCCAGCGATGAGCAGTTCTTC
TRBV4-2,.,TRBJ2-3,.,CASSIVTDTQYF,TGTGCCAGCAGCATAGTCACAGATACGCAGTATTTT
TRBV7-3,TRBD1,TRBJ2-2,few,CASSPTTGRGGELFF,TGTGCCAGCAGCCCGACGACAGGGAGAGGCGGGGAGCTGTTTTTT